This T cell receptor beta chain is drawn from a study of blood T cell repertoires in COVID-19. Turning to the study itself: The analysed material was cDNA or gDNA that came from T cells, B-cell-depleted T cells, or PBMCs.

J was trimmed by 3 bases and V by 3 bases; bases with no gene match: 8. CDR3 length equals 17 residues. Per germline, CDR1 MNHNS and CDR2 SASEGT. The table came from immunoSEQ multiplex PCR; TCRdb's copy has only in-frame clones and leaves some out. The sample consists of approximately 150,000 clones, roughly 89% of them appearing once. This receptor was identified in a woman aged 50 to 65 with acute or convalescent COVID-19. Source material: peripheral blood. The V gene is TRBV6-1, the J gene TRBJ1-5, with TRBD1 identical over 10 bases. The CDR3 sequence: CASSDGTGALLNQPQHF. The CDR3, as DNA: TGTGCCAGCAGTGACGGGACAGGGGCTCTCCTCAATCAGCCCCAGCATTTT.